This is a list of T cell receptor beta chains from one sample in a study of a mutant IDH1 vaccine in newly diagnosed glioma. The table came from immunoSEQ multiplex PCR; TCRdb's copy has only in-frame clones and leaves some out. The data show about 26,000 clones, roughly 80% seen once. For these receptors, no antigen is known. Sequenced material: PBMCs, taken from a glioma patient whose treatment included an IDH1 peptide vaccine. These receptors were obtained from a man in his forties or fifties with glioma. Some clones in this sample may be carry-over from other donors' samples. Both conserved end residues are part of each CDR3. A D gene is named only where the DNA matches it firmly. Size tells how often a clone was seen (once, few, many) or the class of an expanded clone, and some rows leave it out.

V,D,J,size,DNA,CDR3
TRBV9,TRBD1,TRBJ1-1,.,TGTGCCAGCAGCAGGGGACAGGGGTTCACTGAAGCTTTCTTT,CASSRGQGFTEAFF
TRBV6-5,TRBD1,TRBJ2-7,.,TGTGCCAGCAGTTATGAGGGACAGGGGATCTCCTACGAGCAGTACTTC,CASSYEGQGISYEQYF
TRBV6-1,.,TRBJ1-4,.,TGTGCCAGCAGTGATGTCGGACAGCGCACTAATGAAAAACTGTTTTTT,CASSDVGQRTNEKLFF
TRBV7-9,.,TRBJ2-3,.,TGTGCCAGCAGCCATAGGGAGTCAGATACGCAGTATTTT,CASSHRESDTQYF
TRBV28,.,TRBJ2-7,.,TGTGCCAGCAGGGATCCCTACGAGCAGTACTTC,CASRDPYEQYF
TRBV9,TRBD2,TRBJ2-3,few,TGTGCCAGCAGATACGGGGGGGCCGGCGGAGATACGCAGTATTTT,CASRYGGAGGDTQYF
TRBV7-9,.,TRBJ1-1,.,TGTGCCAGCAGGTGGCCCCCTTCGGACACTGAAGCTTTCTTT,CASRWPPSDTEAFF
TRBV4-1,TRBD1,TRBJ1-6,.,TGCGCCAGCAGTCTAGGACAGGGGAATTCACCCCTCCACTTT,CASSLGQGNSPLHF
TRBV5-1,.,TRBJ1-4,.,TGCGCCAGCAGCTTGGAGGCCCCAGGGTCGGGCCAGGGAAAACTGTTTTTT,CASSLEAPGSGQGKLFF
TRBV7-9,.,TRBJ1-1,.,TGTGCCAGCAGCTCATTTGGGGAGTCGTACACTGAAGCTTTCTTT,CASSSFGESYTEAFF
TRBV9,.,TRBJ1-3,.,TGTGCCAGCAGCGTAGGCCCTTGGGGAAACACCATATATTTT,CASSVGPWGNTIYF
TRBV7-2,TRBD2,TRBJ2-3,.,TGTGCCAGCAGCTTAGGCCCTAGCGGGGGGCACTTCACAGATACGCAGTATTTT,CASSLGPSGGHFTDTQYF
TRBV5-6,TRBD1,TRBJ2-7,once,TGTGCCAGCAGCTGGGACAGGGGACCCTACGAGCAGTACTTC,CASSWDRGPYEQYF
TRBV9,.,TRBJ1-2,.,TGTGCCAGCAGCGGAGACCGAGACGTATTCTATGGCTACACCTTC,CASSGDRDVFYGYTF
TRBV4-2,.,TRBJ2-7,.,TGTGCCAGCAGCCAAGCCCAGGGGTTCAGCTCCTACGAGCAGTACTTC,CASSQAQGFSSYEQYF
TRBV5-1,.,TRBJ1-1,.,TGCGCCAGCACGGGGGTAGGAAACACTGAAGCTTTCTTT,CASTGVGNTEAFF
TRBV27,TRBD2,TRBJ2-7,.,TGTGCCAGCCGAGCGGGGGGATGGGTTAACTACGAGCAGTACTTC,CASRAGGWVNYEQYF
TRBV5-6,.,TRBJ1-6,.,TGTGCCAGCAGCTTTTCCTCCGGGGATTCACCCCTCCACTTT,CASSFSSGDSPLHF
TRBV23-1,.,TRBJ2-3,.,TGCGCCAGCCCCGGGGGCACAGATACGCAGTATTTT,CASPGGTDTQYF
TRBV10-2,TRBD1,TRBJ1-1,.,TGCGCCAGCAGTGAGTATGGGACAGGGCGGTCTGTAACCTCTGAAGCTTTCTTT,CASSEYGTGRSVTSEAFF
TRBV15,.,TRBJ1-5,.,TGTGCCACCAGCAGAGATCTTGGGGTAGAGAGGCCCCAGCATTTT,CATSRDLGVERPQHF
TRBV9,.,TRBJ2-3,.,TGTGCCAGCAGCGTCCTGGTGGCAGATACGCAGTATTTT,CASSVLVADTQYF
TRBV29-1,.,TRBJ1-6,.,TGCAGCGTTGGAGAGGATTCACCCCTCCACTTT,CSVGEDSPLHF
TRBV30,.,TRBJ1-1,.,TGTGCCTGGAGTGTGGGGGACGGGGACACTGAAGCTTTCTTT,CAWSVGDGDTEAFF
TRBV9,TRBD1,TRBJ2-1,.,TGTGCCAGCAGCGTTTCAGGGGGCACTTACGATGAGCAGTTCTTC,CASSVSGGTYDEQFF
TRBV5-6,.,TRBJ1-2,.,TGTGCCAGCAGCTCTACCGGGGGGGAACGTATTAGGGCCTATGGCTACACCTTC,CASSSTGGERIRAYGYTF
TRBV7-2,.,TRBJ1-2,.,TGTGCCAGCAGCTTAGGGCAGGGTAACTATGGCTACACCTTC,CASSLGQGNYGYTF
TRBV5-1,.,TRBJ1-1,.,TGCGCCAGCAGCGGTGCAGCACCTGAAGCTTTCTTT,CASSGAAPEAFF
TRBV5-6,.,TRBJ1-2,.,TGTGCCAGCAGCTCGTCCCGGGACGGAAACCTTAACTATGGCTACACCTTC,CASSSSRDGNLNYGYTF
TRBV30,TRBD1,TRBJ1-2,.,TGTGCCTGGAGTGCGGGGATCCGGTTCGGACAGGGCCGGTATGGCTACACCTTC,CAWSAGIRFGQGRYGYTF
TRBV5-6,.,TRBJ1-6,.,TGTGCCAGCAGCTTGGTTCAGGGAGGAGGGTTTTCACCCCTCCACTTT,CASSLVQGGGFSPLHF
TRBV9,.,TRBJ1-5,few,TGTGCCAGCAGCGTAGACGGGGGGCCCCAGCATTTT,CASSVDGGPQHF
TRBV7-2,.,TRBJ1-2,.,TGTGCCAGCAGCCGGTCGGTAGTGAAATATGGCTACACCTTC,CASSRSVVKYGYTF
TRBV5-1,TRBD1,TRBJ1-1,.,TGCGCCAGCAGCGGAGGGACAGGAACTAACACTGAAGCTTTCTTT,CASSGGTGTNTEAFF
TRBV4-3,TRBD1,TRBJ2-5,.,TGCGCCAGCAGCCAAGACGGACAGGGGACCCAAGAGACCCAGTACTTC,CASSQDGQGTQETQYF
TRBV7-9,TRBD1,TRBJ2-4,.,TGTGCCAGCAGCCCAAGACAGGGTATAGCCAAAAACATTCAGTACTTC,CASSPRQGIAKNIQYF
TRBV7-9,.,TRBJ1-1,.,TGTGCCAGCAGCTTAGGTGGAGCCTGGGAAGGAGCTTTCTTT,CASSLGGAWEGAFF
TRBV7-2,TRBD2,TRBJ2-2,.,TGTGCCAGCAGCTTAAAGGGGACTAGCGGAAACACCGGGGAGCTGTTTTTT,CASSLKGTSGNTGELFF
TRBV4-2,.,TRBJ1-1,.,TGTGCCAGCAGCCAGGGGGGTGAGACTGAAGCTTTCTTT,CASSQGGETEAFF
TRBV4-1,.,TRBJ1-5,medium-sized,TGCGCCAGCAGCCAAGATCAATGGGCCCAGCATTTT,CASSQDQWAQHF
TRBV6-1,TRBD2,TRBJ2-2,.,TGTGCCAACGGGAGGGAGGGGAGGGACACCGGGGAGCTGTTTTTT,CANGREGRDTGELFF